This T cell receptor (beta chain) was identified during a study of blood T cells in healthy people across ages (dated by TCRdb to about 2015). Background for the entire study: Template switching captured roughly one uniquely barcoded TCR beta cDNA molecule per two T cells in model experiments. The study analyzed two additional independent replicas of 1 million unique cDNA reads from the same blood draw for two donors, one aged 18 to 29 and one aged 80 or older. Age-related changes in TCR beta repertoire diversity were measured in the study by deep sequencing normalized with unique cDNA molecular identifiers. Donors were grouped into four age groups: young (average about 15 years), middle-aged (about 40), aged (about 60) and long-lived (over 80).

Receptor libraries were prepared by 5' RACE. The sequencer was an Illumina HiSeq 2500. A second PCR of roughly 6 to 11 cycles was run with a J-beta primer mix and a sample-barcoded 5' primer. Each TCR beta cDNA molecule received a unique molecular identifier from a template-switch 5' adaptor carrying 12 random nucleotides. Each sample yielded at least 3 million CDR3-containing paired-end reads. All of the RNA was converted into first-strand cDNA using the Mint cDNA synthesis kit, with a TRBC-specific oligonucleotide serving as the primer. After uracil-DNA glycosylase treatment, a first 18-cycle PCR used universal primers M1SS and BC2_uni_R on all cDNA. On the authors' methods: Each sample was normalized by randomly selecting 1 million high-quality reads, each carrying a distinct molecular identifier. Reads sharing molecular identifiers were discarded rather than binned into consensus sequences. MiTCR, set to a Q25 quality threshold and the strictest error-elimination algorithm, was used for CDR3 identification, clonotype clustering and error correction. A nonparametric unseen species model with Euler transformation was used to estimate lower-bound total TCR beta diversity. The raw public reads went through TCRdb reprocessing: fastp at Q25, MiXCR clone calling, in-frame beta chains kept. Duplicate CDR3 protein sequences are folded into a single record with the most common DNA and genes. V and J calls and clone size were set by TCRdb, not the authors. This sample is represented by some 760,000 distinct CDR3 sequences; roughly 25% of them were singletons. Approximately 3.7% of the sample is in the top ten clones.

The CDR3, from cysteine to phenylalanine, totals 11 residues. The read is trimmed to its CDR3 DNA, 33 bases read in frame from base 1. V and J are truncated by 8 bases and 5 bases respectively, leaving an intervening sequence of 9 bases. CDR1 and CDR2 are drawn from the germline V gene (reference sequence): SEHNR, FQNEAQ. Notes on this clonotype: It lacks a known antigen. Per-nucleotide qualities are absent, and no much larger clonotype sits a single base away.

Results the study describes overall, beyond this receptor: Since profiling was done on bulk unsorted PBMCs, naive and antigen-experienced compartments could not be conclusively compared. Compared with the aged group, the long-lived group had more naive CD4+ T cells, fewer expanded clones and increased TCR diversity, a pattern suggesting age selection. Because donor CMV infection status was unknown, age-related changes in expanded clonotypes were potentially confounded. Observed TCR beta diversity per million T cells fell roughly linearly with age, and a significant reduction was already apparent by age roughly 40. Estimates of total diversity from one million sequenced T cells were regarded as lower bounds and underestimates. There was a strong correlation between observed TCR beta diversity and the percentage of naive T cells measured by flow cytometry.

The donors were some 36 Caucasian individuals from Russia, aged roughly 6 to 100 years, who were systemically healthy. Each donor gave 8 to 10 milliliters of peripheral blood, drawn into EDTA-treated Vacutainer tubes. Ficoll-Paque density-gradient centrifugation was used to isolate PBMCs, with at least 6.5 million per sample. Trizol reagent was used to extract total RNA from PBMCs, with at least 6 micrograms per sample. Naive CD45RAhigh/CD27high T cell percentages were measured by flow cytometry on a PBMC aliquot from every donor. These records were also assigned to another study, of T cells of mothers and their children. As described in the second report: Nine systemically healthy Caucasian individuals served as donors, namely three mothers together with their six children. cDNA synthesis used all of the extracted RNA, with 1.5 ug of RNA in each 15 ul reaction. In the second PCR, sample barcodes and 2-4 random nucleotides were introduced via the M1S primer. Over 10 million TCR beta CDR3 reads came from each mother, compared with 2.5 million to 3.5 million reads from each child. TCR recombination output is similarly shaped by thymic selection in related and unrelated pairs, with a minor effect exerted by inherited differences. Related mother-child pairs always showed normalized repertoire overlap that was slightly higher than in unrelated mother-child pairs, though the difference was never significant. No persistent microchimeric T cell clones were detected, at a sensitivity of 80 to 100 clones per million clonotypes. To look for features that set related mother-child pairs apart from unrelated individuals, the researchers ran deep NGS to compare the TCR beta repertoires of mothers and children. Mothers averaged about 40 +/- 4 years of age and children averaged about 10 +/- 4 years. Libraries were sequenced on Illumina HiSeq 2000 with 100+100 nt paired-end reads after adapter ligation with NEBNext reagents. Mother and child libraries were prepared a month apart and sequenced in separate runs to prevent cross-contamination. Between 500,000 and 2,000,000 distinct TCR beta clonotypes were identified per donor. Naive TCR beta clonotypes were estimated from low-frequency clonotypes matched to each donor's FACS-determined naive share, without sorting.

The rearrangement joined TRBV7-9 to TRBJ1-1; no D gene is confidently identified. The sequence came from a boy younger than 18 in good health. The source material was blood. The nucleotide sequence is TGTGCCAGCGGGTGGGAAACTGAAGCTTTCTTT. This translates into CASGWETEAFF.